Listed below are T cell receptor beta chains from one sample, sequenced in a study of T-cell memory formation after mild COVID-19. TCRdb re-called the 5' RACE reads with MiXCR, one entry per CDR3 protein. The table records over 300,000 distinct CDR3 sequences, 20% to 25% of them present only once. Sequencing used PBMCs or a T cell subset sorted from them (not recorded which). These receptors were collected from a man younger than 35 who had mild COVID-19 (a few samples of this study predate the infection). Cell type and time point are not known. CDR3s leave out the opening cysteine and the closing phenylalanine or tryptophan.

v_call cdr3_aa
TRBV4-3 ASSYDGTGFNYGYT
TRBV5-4 ASSSATDRVDYGYT
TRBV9 ASSGDGAELF
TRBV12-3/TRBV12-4 ASSPDREGGYT
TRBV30 AWSVGGIRETQY
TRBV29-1 SVEDGTGQGPAF
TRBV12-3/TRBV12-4 ASSFVVHEQF
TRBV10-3 AISNFGQGENTEAF
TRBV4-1 ASSQILQGGQPQH
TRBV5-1 ASSVGQGDSPLH
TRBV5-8 ASSPWTSGVSWETQY
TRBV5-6 ASSLRGLQETQY
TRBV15 ATTSGGTGELF
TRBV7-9 ASSPPTRAETQY
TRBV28 ASSPGQGNNQPQH
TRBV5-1 ASSLESRASTDTQY
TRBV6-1 ASSLDGTGLYQPQH
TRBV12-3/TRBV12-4 ASSRQEGEETQY
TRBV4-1 ASSQVKGAGQPQH
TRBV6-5 ATFAITGGYSGANVLT
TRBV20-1 SARDVRGADTQY
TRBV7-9 ASSLGGSSGANVLT
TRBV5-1 ASSSGTLADTDTQY
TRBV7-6 ASSLSQGKMNTEAF
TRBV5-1 ASSLGQISGNTIY
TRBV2 ASSDGAFGQY
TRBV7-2 ASSTNWGNQPQH
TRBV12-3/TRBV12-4 ASSPGGNEQY
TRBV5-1 ASSPTGLPSQPDTQY
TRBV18 ASSPRENTEAF
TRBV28 ATSGHRYEQY
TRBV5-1 ASSLVGTGADEQY
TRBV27 ASGRHRSYNEQF
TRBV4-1 ASSQEDSPLH
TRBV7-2 ASSQMVHSTDTQY
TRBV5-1 ASSLVGPDRRAMNTEVF
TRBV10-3 AIRDKAGEQY
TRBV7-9 ASSAAKNIQY
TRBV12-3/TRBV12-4 ASSSGLAFPETQY
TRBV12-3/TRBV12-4 ASSLGTGGELF
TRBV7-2 ASSFQRTGETQY